Following are 12 T cell receptor beta chains from one sample sequenced in a study of blood T cell repertoires in COVID-19. Sequenced by immunoSEQ multiplex PCR; TCRdb stores in-frame clones only, minus some. The sample has approximately 150,000 clones, around 90% seen once. Sequenced sample: peripheral blood. The receptors originated from a man aged 18-30 years with COVID-19, enrolled during active disease.

This chain connects TRBV29-1 to TRBJ1-2; 8 nucleotides agree with TRBD1. From germline, CDR1 is SQVTM and CDR2 ANQGSEA. With 6 bases clipped from V and 4 bases from J, the junction kept 7 bases outside the gene matches. The CDR3 runs to 13 residues. The CDR3 reads CSVRGGTGYGYTF. The CDR3, as DNA: TGCAGCGTCCGGGGTGGGACAGGCTATGGCTACACCTTC.

CDR3 in DNA: TGTGCCAGCAGCCCTGAAGGGACTAGCGGGAGCTACGAGCAGTACTTC. Its protein is CASSPEGTSGSYEQYF. The chain recombines TRBV7-2 with TRBJ2-7, with 14 bases identical to TRBD2. In germline, CDR1 is SGHTA, CDR2 FQGNSA. This CDR3 is 16 amino acids long. J lost 3 bases, V lost 5 bases, and 6 bases had no gene match.

The J gene is TRBJ1-1, the V gene TRBV12-3 or TRBV12-4; the match to TRBD1 covers 7 bases. The junction had 3 bases not matched to a gene; V was cut back by 3 bases and J by 5 bases. This CDR3 spans 13 amino acids. CDR3 region: CASSFSGGTEAFF. Here the CDR3 DNA reads TGTGCCAGCAGTTTCTCAGGGGGAACTGAAGCTTTCTTT.

This chain uses TRBV25-1 with TRBJ2-3; weak D call: TRBD2 (7 bases). CDR1 is MGHDK and CDR2 is SYGVNS in the germline V gene. CDR3 length equals 15 residues. V lost 3 bases, J lost 2 bases, and 12 bases lay in between. The CDR3 reads CASSDGGGPTDTQYF. The DNA of the CDR3 is TGTGCCAGCAGTGATGGGGGGGGGCCCACAGATACGCAGTATTTT.

This clone showed up just once. This chain links TRBV19 with TRBJ1-5; 7 positions match TRBD1. Unmatched junction bases numbered 11, after V lost 2 bases and J lost 10 bases. CDR1 LNHDA and CDR2 SQIVND come from the germline V gene (reference sequence). This CDR3 region has 15 residues. The CDR3 spells CASSIRGQPGEPQHF. The DNA for the CDR3 is TGTGCCAGTAGTATAAGGGGGCAGCCCGGAGAACCCCAGCATTTT.

This rearrangement joins TRBV2 to TRBJ1-2; D is perhaps TRBD1 (6 bases). Per germline, CDR1 SNHLY and CDR2 FYNNEI. This CDR3 is 13 amino acids long. Deletions cut 7 bases from V and 7 bases from J, with 16 bases between. The CDR3 region has the DNA TGTGCCAGCACTATTGGGGGGGGCCCTGGCTACACCTTC. Its translation: CASTIGGGPGYTF.

This rearrangement joins TRBV7-7 to TRBJ2-1; TRBD2 matches at 9 bases. Per the germline V gene, CDR1 is SSHAT and CDR2 is FNYEAQ (reference sequence). After removal of 5 bases from V and 0 bases from J, the junction contained 5 bases not matched to a gene. The CDR3 is 16 residues long. The DNA for the CDR3 is TGTGCCAGCAGCACGTATAGCGGGAGCTCCTACAATGAGCAGTTCTTC. Residues: CASSTYSGSSYNEQFF.

The chain carries TRBV9 and TRBJ1-2; 8 bases are a match to TRBD1. Per germline, CDR1 SGDLS and CDR2 YYNGEE. The CDR3 loop spans 13 amino acids. The V segment lost 0 bases and the J segment 7 bases; nucleotides outside the gene matches: 2. CDR3 nucleotides: TGTGCCAGCAGCGTAGCAGGGGGCGGTGGCTACACCTTC. As protein: CASSVAGGGGYTF.

Notes on this clone: Other DNA sequences in this sample translate to the same CDR3. The CDR3 loop reads CASSLQGYEQYF. In DNA, the CDR3 is TGTGCCAGCAGCCTCCAGGGCTACGAGCAGTACTTC. The chain carries TRBV7-9 and TRBJ2-7; a possible D gene is TRBD1 (5 bases). Germline lookup yields CDR1 SEHNR and CDR2 FQNEAQ (reference sequence). Trimming removed 5 bases from V and 3 bases from J, with 8 bases in between. This CDR3 spans 12 amino acids.

The chain carries TRBV6-4 and TRBJ1-5, with TRBD1 as a possible D gene (5 bases). This CDR3 is 15 amino acids long. Germline loops: CDR1 MRHNA, CDR2 SNTAGT. V was pared by 4 bases and J by 4 bases, with 14 bases between. The CDR3 region is CASSVEWGGNQPQHF. For the CDR3, the DNA is TGTGCCAGCAGTGTGGAGTGGGGGGGAAATCAGCCCCAGCATTTT.

The chain couples TRBV7-2 to TRBJ1-2, with 10 bases that match TRBD1. The germline CDR1 and CDR2 sequences are SGHTA and FQGNSA. Trimming at V came to 2 bases and at J to 8 bases, leaving 8 bases not matched to a gene. CDR3 size: 15 residues. As DNA, the CDR3 is TGTGCCAGCAGCTTACCCAAGGGACAGGGGTACGGCTACACCTTC. Translation: CASSLPKGQGYGYTF.

The sample holds one count of this clone. J is TRBJ2-7 and V is TRBV27, with TRBD2 matching 16 bases. The ends lost 7 bases at V and 4 bases at J; junction bases unmatched: 13. This CDR3 is 18 amino acids long. Germline values: CDR1 MNHEY, CDR2 SMNVEV (reference sequence). The DNA of the CDR3 is TGTGCCAGCACCATTAGCGGGACTAGCGGGAGGGCCGGATACGAGCAGTACTTC. Amino acids: CASTISGTSGRAGYEQYF.